One and the same sample provided the 24 T cell receptor beta chains below, sequenced in a study of PD-1 blockade in classical Hodgkin lymphoma. Clones were sequenced by immunoSEQ multiplex PCR, and TCRdb holds only the in-frame ones, with some missing. This table has more than 40,000 clones, roughly three quarters appearing once. Every one of the patients relapsed after autologous stem cell transplantation (brentuximab vedotin exposure was variable). Specimen: peripheral blood mononuclear cells (PBMCs), collected at baseline. The receptors stem from a human donor with classical Hodgkin lymphoma.

This chain uses TRBV14 with TRBJ2-3; 10 bases align to TRBD2. Germline V gives CDR1 SGHDN, CDR2 FVKESK. The length of the CDR3 is 15 residues. Losses at the gene ends were 1 base for V and 4 bases for J; bases not matched to a gene: 2. This chain's CDR3 is CASSQASGRADTQYF. CDR3 coding DNA: TGTGCCAGCAGCCAAGCCAGCGGGAGGGCAGATACGCAGTATTTT. The variable domain in full, completed from reference TRBV14 and TRBJ2-3, reads EAGVTQFPSHSVIEKGQTVTLRCDPISGHDNLYWYRRVMGKEIKFLLHFVKESKQDESGMPNNRFLAERTGGTYSTLKVQPAELEDSGVYFCASSQASGRADTQYFGPGTRLTVL.

The chain has TRBV19 and TRBJ2-7; 10 bases are a match to TRBD1. V was pared by 3 bases and J by 6 bases, with 8 bases of the junction left unmatched. This CDR3 comprises 15 residues. CDR1 LNHDA and CDR2 SQIVND come from the germline V gene (reference sequence). CDR3 region: CASSIKGTGAVEQYF. In DNA form, the CDR3 reads TGTGCCAGTAGTATTAAAGGGACAGGGGCGGTCGAGCAGTACTTC.

The chain uses TRBV6-5 and TRBJ2-7, with TRBD1 identical over 9 bases. V dropped 8 bases and J dropped 4; count of bases not matched to a gene: 3. The CDR3 length is 12 residues. The V gene's germline CDR1 is MNHEY and CDR2 SVGAGI. Here the CDR3 DNA reads TGTGCCAGCCGGGACAGGGCTTACGAGCAGTACTTC. Translated, it gives CASRDRAYEQYF.

The gene calls are TRBV7-5 and TRBJ2-7; whether TRBD2, the table's D call, matches the DNA was not checked. TRBV7-5 is deemed a pseudogene. There are 11 residues in the CDR3. This CDR3 is CVSGRGSEQYF. CDR3 nucleotides: TGTGTGAGCGGGAGAGGATCCGAGCAGTACTTC.

The chain combines TRBV13 with TRBJ2-1; no definite D call. The germline gives CDR1 PRHDT, CDR2 FYEKMQ (reference sequence). With 1 base removed from V and 4 bases from J, the gap between germline ends came to 5 bases. The CDR3 length is 13 residues. The CDR3 nucleotides read TGTGCCAGCAGCTTAGTGGGTTACAATGAGCAGTTCTTC. Protein product: CASSLVGYNEQFF.

V gene TRBV29-1 combines with J gene TRBJ2-7; 9 nucleotides align to TRBD2. Per germline, CDR1 SQVTM and CDR2 ANQGSEA. The CDR3 sequence is 14 residues long. V was pared by 4 bases and J by 3 bases, with 7 bases of the junction left unmatched. The CDR3 sequence is CSVVVAGVSYEQYF. CDR3 nucleotide sequence: TGCAGCGTTGTAGTAGCGGGAGTAAGCTACGAGCAGTACTTC.

The rearrangement links TRBV30 to TRBJ1-4, with TRBD1 matching over 10 bases. The CDR3 contains 20 residues. The junction had 22 bases not matched to a gene; V was cut back by 1 base and J by 8 bases. CDR1 and CDR2 from the germline V gene are GTSNPN and SVGIG (reference sequence). This chain's CDR3 is CAWSGRGTHGTGEFWEKLFF. The CDR3 DNA sequence: TGTGCCTGGAGTGGGAGAGGAACGCATGGGACAGGGGAGTTTTGGGAAAAACTGTTTTTT. Together with reference TRBV30 and TRBJ1-4, the CDR3 gives the full variable domain: SQTIHQWPATLVQPVGSPLSLECTVEGTSNPNLYWYRQAAGRGLQLLFYSVGIGQISSEVPQNLSASRPQDRQFILSSKKLLLSDSGFYLCAWSGRGTHGTGEFWEKLFFGSGTQLSVL.

CDR3 amino acids: CASSWGAGDTQYF. The CDR3 DNA reads as TGTGCCAGCAGCTGGGGGGCGGGAGATACGCAGTATTTT. The rearrangement joins TRBV7-2 to TRBJ2-3, with D perhaps given as TRBD1 or TRBD2 (6 bases each). Germline CDR1 SGHTA, CDR2 FQGNSA. The CDR3 is 13 amino acids. V was shortened by 4 bases and J by 5 bases, with 10 bases between the two germline ends.

This chain links TRBV19 with TRBJ2-5; D uncertain. CDR1 and CDR2 (germline): LNHDA, SQIVND (reference sequence). CDR3 length: 14 residues. The ends were cut back, 5 bases at V and 5 bases at J, with 15 bases in the middle. The CDR3 DNA reads TGTGCCAGTAGTGCCTCGTGGTCGGCGGAGACCCAGTACTTC. It specifies CASSASWSAETQYF.

Regarding this clone: The sample contains more than one DNA sequence encoding this CDR3. The V and J genes are TRBV19 and TRBJ2-3; 7 bases are a match to TRBD1. This CDR3 spans 13 amino acids. V shed 5 bases and J 4 bases; nucleotides not matched to a gene: 3. Germline assignment: CDR1 LNHDA and CDR2 SQIVND (reference sequence). As DNA, the CDR3 is TGTGCCAGTAGTGACAGGGCGCCAGATACGCAGTATTTT. Amino acids: CASSDRAPDTQYF.

The chain is built from TRBV6-6 and TRBJ1-2, with 9 nucleotides matching TRBD1. V shed 6 bases, J shed 9 bases, and the junction held 11 bases outside the gene matches. CDR3 length: 14 residues. Per the germline V gene, CDR1 is MNHNY and CDR2 is SVGAGI (reference sequence). The CDR3 nucleotides are TGTGCCAGCAGCCAGGGACAGGGTAGTAATCGCTACACCTTC. Protein sequence: CASSQGQGSNRYTF.

This sequence joins TRBV18 and TRBJ2-7; tentatively, D is TRBD2 (5 bases). CDR3 size: 15 residues. Germline CDR1 reads KGHSH; CDR2 reads LQKENI. Trimming removed 2 bases from V and 0 bases from J, with 11 bases in between. The CDR3 is CASSPNHGSSYEQYF. CDR3 sequence (DNA): TGTGCCAGCTCACCAAATCATGGGAGCTCCTACGAGCAGTACTTC.

V and J are TRBV28 and TRBJ2-3, with D possibly being TRBD1 or TRBD2 (5 bases each). Germline V lookup: CDR1 MDHEN, CDR2 SYDVKM. The CDR3 loop spans 16 amino acids. V dropped 0 bases and J dropped 0 bases, with 10 bases sitting between them. CDR3 sequence reads: CASSLWRGLSTDTQYF. The CDR3 DNA sequence: TGTGCCAGCAGTTTATGGAGGGGTCTCAGCACAGATACGCAGTATTTT.

This clone was seen a few times. The chain has TRBV14 and TRBJ2-4; D uncertain. Germline V gene lookup returns CDR1 SGHDN and CDR2 FVKESK. The CDR3 is 13 residues long. The V end was cut by 3 bases, the J end by 10 bases, with 13 bases between. CDR3 DNA sequence: TGTGCCAGCAGCCAGGACCTCGCTGGAATTCAGTACTTC. Its protein is CASSQDLAGIQYF. Supplemented by reference TRBV14 and TRBJ2-4, the full variable domain reads EAGVTQFPSHSVIEKGQTVTLRCDPISGHDNLYWYRRVMGKEIKFLLHFVKESKQDESGMPNNRFLAERTGGTYSTLKVQPAELEDSGVYFCASSQDLAGIQYFGAGTRLSVL.

The chain recombines TRBV19 with TRBJ2-6, with TRBD1 as a possible D gene (6 bases). Germline V gives CDR1 LNHDA, CDR2 SQIVND (reference sequence). V gave up 3 bases and J gave up 1 base, with 16 bases separating them. CDR3 length: 18 residues. The CDR3 region has the DNA TGTGCCAGTAGTATGGAAACGGGACACGGGTCTGGGGCCAACGTCCTGACTTTC. Its protein product is CASSMETGHGSGANVLTF.

The J gene is TRBJ2-3, the V gene TRBV30; tentatively, D is TRBD1 (6 bases). V lost 1 base and J 6 bases, leaving 11 bases between the germline ends. The germline CDR1 and CDR2 sequences are GTSNPN and SVGIG (reference sequence). The CDR3 is 13 amino acids. The CDR3 sequence is CAWSAFQGDTQYF. The CDR3 bases are TGTGCCTGGAGTGCCTTTCAGGGGGATACGCAGTATTTT.

This chain connects TRBV29-1 to TRBJ1-3; D is unresolved. Trimming removed 7 bases at V and 0 bases at J, with 19 bases between. Germline V gene lookup returns CDR1 SQVTM and CDR2 ANQGSEA. The CDR3 contains 16 residues. The CDR3: CSGRSQDRNSGNTIYF. The CDR3 DNA reads as TGCAGCGGTCGAAGCCAGGACCGAAACTCTGGAAACACCATATATTTT.

This chain links TRBV2 with TRBJ1-1; maybe TRBD1 (6 bases). Per the germline V gene, CDR1 is SNHLY and CDR2 is FYNNEI. The V end lost 1 base, the J end lost 5 bases, and 11 bases lay between the germline ends. This CDR3 region has 14 residues. CDR3 coding DNA: TGTGCCAGCAGTGAAGGGACAGCCCGAACTGAAGCTTTCTTT. It yields the protein CASSEGTARTEAFF. Full variable domain (remainder filled in from reference TRBV2 and TRBJ1-1): EPEVTQTPSHQVTQMGQEVILRCVPISNHLYFYWYRQILGQKVEFLVSFYNNEISEKSEIFDDQFSVERPDGSNFTLKIRSTKLEDSAMYFCASSEGTARTEAFFGQGTRLTVV.

J is TRBJ2-7 and V is TRBV7-2; 7 bases fit TRBD1. With V trimmed by 1 base and J by 0 bases, 3 bases remained unmatched. The CDR3 is 15 residues long. Germline-derived CDR1 and CDR2 are SGHTA and FQGNSA. Here the CDR3 DNA reads TGTGCCAGCAGCTTAGGAGGGACAGTCTCCTACGAGCAGTACTTC. It encodes CASSLGGTVSYEQYF. The full variable domain, with the rest looked up from reference TRBV7-2 and TRBJ2-7, is GAGVSQSPSNKVTEKGKDVELRCDPISGHTALYWYRQSLGQGLEFLIYFQGNSAPDKSGLPSDRFSAERTGGSVSTLTIQRTQQEDSAVYLCASSLGGTVSYEQYFGPGTRLTVT.

The V and J genes are TRBV7-9 and TRBJ2-3; D might be TRBD1 (5 bases). The CDR3 has 14 residues. The germline V gene has CDR1 SEHNR and CDR2 FQNEAQ (reference sequence). V lost 2 bases to trimming and J lost 6 bases, with 12 bases between them. In DNA, the CDR3 is TGTGCCAGCAGCTTACGTCTCAAGGGGGATACGCAGTATTTT. This encodes CASSLRLKGDTQYF. The variable domain in full, completed from reference TRBV7-9 and TRBJ2-3, reads DTGVSQNPRHKITKRGQNVTFRCDPISEHNRLYWYRQTLGQGPEFLTYFQNEAQLEKSRLLSDRFSAERPKGSFSTLEIQRTEQGDSAMYLCASSLRLKGDTQYFGPGTRLTVL.

This chain uses TRBV6-4 with TRBJ2-3; D gene unclear. The CDR3 sequence is 14 residues long. The V gene lost 5 bases and the J gene lost 0 bases, with 9 bases spanning the gap. Germline V gene sequence: CDR1 MRHNA, CDR2 SNTAGT. CDR3 bases: TGTGCCAGCAGTCTTCGGCCCAGCACAGATACGCAGTATTTT. Encoded protein: CASSLRPSTDTQYF.

This clone was detected only a few times. This chain links TRBV19 with TRBJ2-7, with unresolved D. V was shortened by 5 bases and J by 1 base, with 9 bases between the two germline ends. CDR3 size: 13 residues. The germline V gene has CDR1 LNHDA and CDR2 SQIVND (reference sequence). As DNA, the CDR3 is TGTGCCAGTAGTGGCCAAGGGTCCTACGAGCAGTACTTC. This encodes CASSGQGSYEQYF.

The rearrangement joins TRBV6-5 to TRBJ1-1; D is unresolved. Per the germline V gene, CDR1 is MNHEY and CDR2 is SVGAGI. The CDR3 is made up of 11 amino acids. V dropped 7 bases and J dropped 5 bases, with 8 bases sitting between them. CDR3 in DNA: TGTGCCAGCACCGGCCGGACTGAAGCTTTCTTT. As protein: CASTGRTEAFF.

This clone has only a few counts. The chain uses TRBV6-1 and TRBJ2-2; unclear D gene. The length of the CDR3 is 15 residues. Between the trimmed V and J ends, which lost 4 bases and 4 bases, there was a span of 13 bases. The germline V gene encodes CDR1 MNHNS and CDR2 SASEGT. In DNA form, the CDR3 reads TGTGCCAGCAGTGCCCTGCTGGGGTCCACCGGGGAGCTGTTTTTT. This translates into CASSALLGSTGELFF.